Listed below are T cell receptor beta chains from one sample, sequenced in a study of blood T cell repertoires in COVID-19. Profiling relied on immunoSEQ multiplex PCR, and the TCRdb table lists in-frame clones only, not all of them. The table lists tens of thousands of clones, 86% of them singletons. Sequenced material: peripheral blood. These receptor sequences come from a man aged 35-49 years with COVID-19, enrolled during active disease. Each CDR3 is given with its conserved first and last residue. The D gene is left open where the match is weak. Size tells how often a clone was seen (once, few, many) or the class of an expanded clone, and some rows leave it out.

j_gene | v_gene | d_gene | abundance | CDR3aa | CDR3nt
TRBJ2-6 | TRBV28 | - | - | CASSLAAYSGANVLTF | TGTGCCAGCAGTTTAGCGGCGTACTCTGGGGCCAACGTCCTGACTTTC
TRBJ1-1 | TRBV6-4 | - | - | CASSDSGRGEAFF | TGTGCCAGCAGTGACTCAGGGAGAGGTGAAGCTTTCTTT
TRBJ2-7 | TRBV5-1 | TRBD2 | many | CASTPGLAGFEQYF | TGCGCCAGTACACCGGGACTAGCGGGGTTCGAGCAGTACTTC
TRBJ2-4 | TRBV6-5 | TRBD1 | - | CASRAEQGVNIQYF | TGTGCCAGCAGGGCAGAACAGGGGGTAAACATTCAGTACTTC
TRBJ2-3 | TRBV9 | - | once | CASSPGTDIFTDTQYF | TGTGCCAGCAGCCCCGGGACTGATATTTTCACAGATACGCAGTATTTT
TRBJ1-1 | TRBV18 | - | - | CASSPGTVQSPDAGAFF | TGTGCCAGCTCACCTGGAACAGTTCAGTCCCCAGACGCCGGAGCTTTCTTT
TRBJ2-7 | TRBV21-1 | - | - | CASSPPGMGGRAYEQYF | TGTGCCAGCAGCCCCCCGGGGATGGGTGGAAGGGCCTACGAGCAGTACTTC
TRBJ2-1 | TRBV5-1 | - | - | CASSFQRPTDNEQFF | TGCGCCAGCAGCTTTCAGCGGCCCACGGACAATGAGCAGTTCTTC
TRBJ2-2 | TRBV5-4 | TRBD1 | - | CASSIPGQGRRGELFF | TGTGCCAGCAGTATCCCGGGACAGGGAAGGCGGGGGGAGCTGTTTTTT
TRBJ1-2 | TRBV7-9 | TRBD1 | - | CASSPGQLNYGYTF | TGTGCCAGCAGCCCGGGACAGCTTAACTATGGCTACACCTTC
TRBJ1-4 | TRBV28 | TRBD1 | - | CASGTATNEKLFF | TGTGCCAGCGGGACAGCAACTAATGAAAAACTGTTTTTT
TRBJ1-1 | TRBV27 | - | - | CASSLQVPGNTEAFF | TGTGCCAGCAGTTTACAGGTTCCTGGGAACACTGAAGCTTTCTTT
TRBJ1-2 | TRBV7-9 | - | few | CASSSDRDGYTF | TGTGCCAGCAGCTCGGACAGAGATGGCTACACCTTC
TRBJ2-7 | TRBV19 | - | once | CASSPRDSYEQYF | TGTGCCAGTAGTCCCAGGGACTCCTACGAGCAGTACTTC
TRBJ1-2 | TRBV14 | - | - | CASSPQPNYGYTF | TGTGCCAGCAGCCCACAGCCGAACTATGGCTACACCTTC
TRBJ2-1 | TRBV7-3 | - | - | CASGQEYNEQFF | TGTGCCAGCGGCCAGGAATACAATGAGCAGTTCTTC
TRBJ1-1 | TRBV9 | - | - | CASSLGQLNTEAFF | TGTGCCAGCAGCCTGGGACAATTGAACACTGAAGCTTTCTTT
TRBJ1-4 | TRBV10-2 | - | - | CASRPPGGINEKLFF | TGCGCCAGCAGACCCCCGGGGGGCATTAATGAAAAACTGTTTTTT
TRBJ2-4 | TRBV27 | - | - | CASSLSWAGGGNIQYF | TGTGCCAGCAGTTTATCCTGGGCAGGAGGAGGAAACATTCAGTACTTC
TRBJ2-7 | TRBV24-1 | TRBD2 | - | CAGAGASAYEQYF | TGTGCCGGGGCGGGAGCATCCGCCTACGAGCAGTACTTC
TRBJ1-4 | TRBV30 | - | - | CAGGGKGTNEKLFF | TGTGCTGGCGGGGGCAAGGGGACTAATGAAAAACTGTTTTTT
TRBJ2-5 | TRBV30 | - | once | CALDSQETQYF | TGTGCCCTGGACAGCCAAGAGACCCAGTACTTC
TRBJ1-1 | TRBV3-1/TRBV3-2 | TRBD1 | - | CASSQGGQTAFF | TGTGCCAGCAGCCAGGGGGGACAGACAGCTTTCTTT
TRBJ2-3 | TRBV5-5 | - | - | CASSLLAGNQDTQYF | TGTGCCAGCAGCTTGTTGGCAGGTAATCAAGATACGCAGTATTTT
TRBJ2-7 | TRBV27 | TRBD1 | - | CASSLYGTVTYEQYF | TGTGCCAGCAGTTTATACGGGACAGTTACATACGAGCAGTACTTC
TRBJ1-5 | TRBV6-5 | TRBD1 | - | CASDRASNQPQHF | TGTGCCAGCGACAGGGCTAGCAATCAGCCCCAGCATTTT
TRBJ1-2 | TRBV7-9 | - | - | CASSLALGAGDSGYTF | TGTGCCAGCAGCTTAGCTCTGGGGGCGGGGGATTCTGGCTACACCTTC
TRBJ2-1 | TRBV27 | - | - | CASGTGSSYNEQFF | TGTGCCAGCGGAACAGGGAGCTCCTACAATGAGCAGTTCTTC
TRBJ1-2 | TRBV3-1/TRBV3-2 | - | - | CASSPNGRDYGYTF | TGTGCCAGCAGCCCAAATGGGAGGGACTATGGCTACACCTTC
TRBJ1-5 | TRBV4-1 | - | - | CASSQAGGGQPQHF | TGCGCCAGCAGCCAAGCCGGGGGGGGCCAGCCCCAGCATTTT
TRBJ2-1 | TRBV5-4 | - | - | CASSFGQGRNEQFF | TGTGCCAGCAGCTTCGGGCAGGGGCGCAATGAGCAGTTCTTC
TRBJ1-1 | TRBV5-1 | - | - | CASSWRENTEAFF | TGCGCCAGCAGCTGGAGAGAAAACACTGAAGCTTTCTTT
TRBJ1-1 | TRBV18 | TRBD1 | - | CASSPGTENTEAFF | TGTGCCAGCTCACCCGGGACAGAGAACACTGAAGCTTTCTTT
TRBJ1-2 | TRBV6-4 | - | - | CASSVTGVDVDGYTF | TGTGCCAGCAGTGTCACAGGTGTCGACGTCGATGGCTACACCTTC
TRBJ2-7 | TRBV7-9 | - | - | CASSLKDSEQYF | TGTGCCAGCAGCCTCAAAGACAGTGAGCAGTACTTC
TRBJ2-6 | TRBV11-2 | TRBD2 | - | CASTLRGGSGANVLTF | TGTGCCAGCACCCTTCGCGGGGGCTCTGGGGCCAACGTCCTGACTTTC
TRBJ2-1 | TRBV28 | - | - | CASRTRGTHNEQFF | TGTGCCAGCAGGACCCGCGGGACCCACAATGAGCAGTTCTTC
TRBJ2-2 | TRBV5-1 | - | - | CASRPPGTEDSHGELFF | TGCGCCAGCAGACCGCCCGGGACTGAGGATAGTCACGGGGAGCTGTTTTTT
TRBJ2-5 | TRBV29-1 | - | - | CSVSPQETQYF | TGCAGCGTAAGCCCTCAAGAGACCCAGTACTTC
TRBJ2-3 | TRBV7-3 | - | - | CASSRGVTDTQYF | TGTGCCAGCAGCCGAGGAGTCACAGATACGCAGTATTTT
TRBJ1-2 | TRBV9 | TRBD1 | - | CASSAEGQGVFLGGYTF | TGTGCCAGCAGCGCAGAGGGACAGGGTGTTTTTTTGGGTGGCTACACCTTC
TRBJ2-7 | TRBV7-8 | - | - | CASSVNSGSRPYEQYF | TGTGCCAGCAGCGTAAACTCCGGGTCGCGACCCTACGAGCAGTACTTC
TRBJ2-2 | TRBV5-1 | TRBD2 | - | CASTSGGNTGELFF | TGCGCCAGTACTAGCGGGGGGAACACCGGGGAGCTGTTTTTT
TRBJ2-3 | TRBV7-2 | TRBD2 | - | CASNPGGGADTQYF | TGTGCCAGCAATCCAGGCGGGGGGGCAGATACGCAGTATTTT
TRBJ2-5 | TRBV15 | TRBD1 | - | CATSRAGTGGLTQYF | TGTGCCACCAGCAGAGCCGGGACAGGGGGACTGACCCAGTACTTC
TRBJ1-5 | TRBV2 | - | - | CASSDLQASNQPQHF | TGTGCCAGCAGTGACCTACAGGCTAGCAATCAGCCCCAGCATTTT
TRBJ2-3 | TRBV5-1 | - | - | CASSLGPSTDTQYF | TGCGCCAGCAGCTTGGGTCCATCCACAGATACGCAGTATTTT
TRBJ1-5 | TRBV6-5 | TRBD1 | - | CASSYSGTGEPQHF | TGTGCCAGCAGTTACTCCGGGACAGGGGAGCCCCAGCATTTT
TRBJ1-2 | TRBV5-6 | TRBD1 | - | CASSAIGTASWTKGYTF | TGTGCCAGCAGCGCCATCGGGACAGCTTCCTGGACTAAGGGCTACACCTTC
TRBJ1-6 | TRBV2 | - | few | CASSDWSPLSSPLHF | TGTGCCAGCAGTGATTGGAGCCCACTCAGTTCACCCCTCCACTTT
TRBJ1-1 | TRBV9 | - | - | CASSPSGVNTEAFF | TGTGCCAGCAGCCCCAGCGGGGTTAACACTGAAGCTTTCTTT
TRBJ1-1 | TRBV6-5 | - | - | CASSYSTALNTEAFF | TGTGCCAGCAGTTACTCGACAGCTTTGAACACTGAAGCTTTCTTT
TRBJ1-5 | TRBV28 | - | - | CASRTRDQPQHF | TGTGCCAGCAGGACCAGGGATCAGCCCCAGCATTTT
TRBJ1-5 | TRBV5-8 | - | - | CASSLLASDSNQPQHF | TGTGCCAGCAGCTTGTTGGCCTCAGATAGCAATCAGCCCCAGCATTTT
TRBJ1-5 | TRBV10-3 | TRBD1 | - | CATTGGADQPQHF | TGTGCCACAACAGGGGGCGCGGATCAGCCCCAGCATTTT
TRBJ2-5 | TRBV4-1 | - | - | CASSQDLSTQYF | TGCGCCAGCAGCCAAGATCTATCGACCCAGTACTTC